This T cell receptor (beta chain) was identified in a study of T-cell memory formation after mild COVID-19. Across the whole study: Largely, the TCR clusters proved donor specific.

Broader study findings: The study found balanced CD4/CD8 in clones contracting day 15 to 85 and a CD4+ lean in later expanders. Mainly in CM and EM were contracting CD4+ clones; CD8+ were in EMRA.

V lost 5 bases and J lost 1; bases outside the gene matches: 5. Germline V gene lookup returns CDR1 MDHEN and CDR2 SYDVKM. The CDR3 consists of 15 residues. 5'RACE with constant-segment primers yielded barcoded, UMI-tagged TCR alpha and TCR beta cDNA libraries. Via MiXCR, TCRdb re-called the 5' RACE reads, giving one row per CDR3 protein. In the table there are hundreds of thousands of distinct CDR3 sequences, less than 25% of which are singletons. This clonotype occurred once. As yet, its antigen is unknown. Sequencing used PBMCs or a T cell subset sorted from them (not recorded which). The chain employs TRBV28 and TRBJ2-1; the match to TRBD1 covers 7 bases. The receptor was isolated from an adult woman who had mild COVID-19 (a few samples of this study predate the infection). Cell type and time point are not known. The CDR3 region has the DNA TGTGCCAGCAGTAACCAGGGGGTATCCTACAATGAGCAGTTCTTC. This sequence encodes CASSNQGVSYNEQFF.